At least ten counts were recorded for the clone carrying this T cell receptor beta chain. The data are from a study of neurological immune-mediated disorders. Documented time point: longitudinal time-point 3. This CDR3 contains 14 residues. Germline CDR1 and CDR2: GTSNPN and SVGIG (reference sequence). V lost 3 bases and J 5 bases, leaving 16 bases between the germline ends. TCRdb recomputed calls from the 5' RACE reads with MiXCR, one row per CDR3 protein. The sample lists some 80,000 distinct CDR3 sequences; 3.5% to 5.5% were seen once. Material for sequencing was PBMCs. The sequence derives from a woman aged 60 to 75 with multiple sclerosis. The chain links TRBV30 to TRBJ2-5; either TRBD1 or TRBD2 may fit D (5 bases each). The chain's CDR3 is CAWRGPGRGETQYF. CDR3 sequence (DNA): TGTGCCTGGAGGGGACCGGGAAGAGGGGAGACCCAGTACTTC.